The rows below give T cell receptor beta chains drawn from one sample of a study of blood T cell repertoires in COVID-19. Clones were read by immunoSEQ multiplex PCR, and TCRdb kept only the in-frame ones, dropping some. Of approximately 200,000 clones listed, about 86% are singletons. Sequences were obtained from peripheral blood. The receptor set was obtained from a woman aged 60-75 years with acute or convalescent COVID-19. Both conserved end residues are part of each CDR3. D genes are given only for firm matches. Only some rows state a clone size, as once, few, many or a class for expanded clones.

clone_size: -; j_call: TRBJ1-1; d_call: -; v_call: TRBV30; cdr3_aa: CAWSQGNTEAFF; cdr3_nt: TGTGCCTGGTCTCAGGGGAACACTGAAGCTTTCTTT
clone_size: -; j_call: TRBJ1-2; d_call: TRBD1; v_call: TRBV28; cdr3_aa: CASSLYGTDYGYTF; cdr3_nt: TGTGCCAGCAGTTTATACGGGACAGACTATGGCTACACCTTC
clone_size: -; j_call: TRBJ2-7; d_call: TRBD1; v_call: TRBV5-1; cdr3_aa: CASSLRQGGYEQYF; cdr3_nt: TGCGCCAGCAGCCTTCGACAGGGGGGCTACGAGCAGTACTTC
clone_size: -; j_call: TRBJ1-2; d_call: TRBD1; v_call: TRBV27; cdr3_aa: CASSPTGVYGYTF; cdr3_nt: TGTGCCAGCAGTCCGACAGGGGTCTATGGCTACACCTTC
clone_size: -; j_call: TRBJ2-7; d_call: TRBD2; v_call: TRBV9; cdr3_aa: CASSVGGGRTYEQYF; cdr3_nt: TGTGCCAGCAGCGTAGGCGGGGGACGAACCTACGAGCAGTACTTC
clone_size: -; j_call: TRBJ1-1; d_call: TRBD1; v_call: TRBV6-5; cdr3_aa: CASGKQGGTEAFF; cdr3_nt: TGTGCCAGCGGGAAACAGGGGGGAACTGAAGCTTTCTTT
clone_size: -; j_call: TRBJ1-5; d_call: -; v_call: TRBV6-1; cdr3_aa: CASSEAVMYRTDSNQPQHF; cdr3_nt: TGTGCCAGCAGTGAAGCGGTTATGTATAGGACAGATAGCAATCAGCCCCAGCATTTT
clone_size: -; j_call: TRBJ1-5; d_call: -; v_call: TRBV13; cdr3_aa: CASSLGATDQPQHF; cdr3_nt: TGTGCCAGCAGCTTAGGCGCGACAGATCAGCCCCAGCATTTT
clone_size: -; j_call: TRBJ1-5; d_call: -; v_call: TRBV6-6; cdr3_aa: CASSPSLSGSARSNQPQHF; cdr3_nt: TGTGCCAGCAGTCCTTCGCTTTCGGGGTCGGCTCGAAGCAATCAGCCCCAGCATTTT
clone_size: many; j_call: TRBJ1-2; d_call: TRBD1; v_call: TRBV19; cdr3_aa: CASSISRGRGGYTF; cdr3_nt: TGTGCCAGTAGTATTTCCAGGGGGCGAGGTGGCTACACCTTC
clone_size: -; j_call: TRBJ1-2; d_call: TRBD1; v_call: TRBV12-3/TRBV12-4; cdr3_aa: CASSPGGDGYTF; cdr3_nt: TGTGCCAGCAGTCCAGGGGGAGATGGCTACACCTTC
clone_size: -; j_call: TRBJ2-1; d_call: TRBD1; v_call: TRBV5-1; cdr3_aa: CASSWDSYNEQFF; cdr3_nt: TGCGCCAGCAGCTGGGACAGCTACAATGAGCAGTTCTTC
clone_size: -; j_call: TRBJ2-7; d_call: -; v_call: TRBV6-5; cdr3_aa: CASSYSGIPSYEQYF; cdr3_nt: TGTGCCAGCAGTTACTCCGGGATACCCTCCTACGAGCAGTACTTC
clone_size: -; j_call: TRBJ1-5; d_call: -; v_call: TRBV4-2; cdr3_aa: CASSQDLGGGLDQPQHF; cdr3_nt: TGTGCCAGCAGCCAAGATTTAGGCGGAGGGTTGGATCAGCCCCAGCATTTT
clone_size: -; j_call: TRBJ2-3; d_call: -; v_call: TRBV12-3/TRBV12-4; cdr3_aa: CASSFRGDTQYF; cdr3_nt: TGTGCCAGCAGTTTTCGCGGGGATACGCAGTATTTT
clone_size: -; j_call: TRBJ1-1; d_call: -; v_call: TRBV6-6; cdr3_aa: CASSYSDKNTEAFF; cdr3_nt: TGTGCCAGCAGTTACTCGGACAAGAACACTGAAGCTTTCTTT
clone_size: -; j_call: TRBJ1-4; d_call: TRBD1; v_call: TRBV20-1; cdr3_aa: CSASFTGVDEKLFF; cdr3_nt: TGCAGTGCTAGTTTTACAGGGGTGGATGAAAAACTGTTTTTT
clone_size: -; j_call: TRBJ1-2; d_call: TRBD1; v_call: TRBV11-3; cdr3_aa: CASSQGQEDPLANYGYTF; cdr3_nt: TGTGCCAGCAGCCAGGGACAGGAGGACCCTCTGGCTAACTATGGCTACACCTTC
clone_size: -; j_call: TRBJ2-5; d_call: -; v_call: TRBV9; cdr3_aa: CASSPGLASETQYF; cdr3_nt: TGTGCCAGCAGCCCCGGGCTAGCATCGGAGACCCAGTACTTC
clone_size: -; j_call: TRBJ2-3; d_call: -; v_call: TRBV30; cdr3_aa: CASSRDWLDTQYF; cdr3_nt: TGTGCCTCCTCGCGGGACTGGTTAGATACGCAGTATTTT
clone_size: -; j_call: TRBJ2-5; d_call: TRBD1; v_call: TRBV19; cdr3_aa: CASSIRKQGGETQYF; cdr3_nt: TGTGCCAGTAGTATCAGGAAACAGGGGGGTGAGACCCAGTACTTC
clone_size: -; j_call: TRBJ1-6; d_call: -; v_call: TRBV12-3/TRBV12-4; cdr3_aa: CASSVGRNSPLHF; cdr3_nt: TGTGCCAGCAGTGTAGGGAGGAATTCACCCCTCCACTTT
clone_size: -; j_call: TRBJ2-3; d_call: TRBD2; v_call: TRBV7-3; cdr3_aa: CASSISGGSDTQYF; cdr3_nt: TGTGCCAGCAGCATTAGCGGGGGCTCAGATACGCAGTATTTT
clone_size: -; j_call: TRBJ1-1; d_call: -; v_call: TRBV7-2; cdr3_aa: CASSLISVNTEAFF; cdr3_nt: TGTGCCAGCAGCTTAATTAGCGTGAACACTGAAGCTTTCTTT
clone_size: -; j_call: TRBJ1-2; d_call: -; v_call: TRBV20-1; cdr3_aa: CSARVVYGYTF; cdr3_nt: TGCAGTGCTAGAGTAGTTTATGGCTACACCTTC
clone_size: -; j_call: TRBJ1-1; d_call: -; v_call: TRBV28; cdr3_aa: CASSQNRGHTEAFF; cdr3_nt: TGTGCCAGCAGTCAAAATAGGGGTCACACTGAAGCTTTCTTT
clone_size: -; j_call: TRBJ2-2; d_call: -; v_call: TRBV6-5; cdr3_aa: CASRRQVDTGELFF; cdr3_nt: TGTGCCAGCAGGCGACAGGTGGACACCGGGGAGCTGTTTTTT
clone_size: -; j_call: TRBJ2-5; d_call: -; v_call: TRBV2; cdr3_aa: CASMPRGARSQETQYF; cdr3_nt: TGTGCCAGCATGCCCCGGGGGGCGCGTTCCCAAGAGACCCAGTACTTC